The 17 T cell receptor beta chains reported below all come from one sample, sequenced in a study of shared clonotypes between healthy human individuals. The table came from immunoSEQ multiplex PCR; TCRdb's copy has only in-frame clones and leaves some out. Of some 2 million clones listed, about 95% are singletons. CD45RO-negative, CCR7-positively selected cells formed the naive CD8 fraction, excluding terminally differentiated effector memory CD45RA+ cells. Sequencing input: naive CD8+ T cells sorted from blood. Receptor source: a man between 18 and 35 years old in good health.

The rearrangement links TRBV19 to TRBJ2-2; TRBD2 aligns across 7 bases. With V trimmed by 3 bases and J by 0 bases, 7 bases remained unmatched. The length of the CDR3 is 17 residues. Per the germline V gene, CDR1 is LNHDA and CDR2 is SQIVND (reference sequence). The CDR3 spells CASSILGEGTNTGELFF. The CDR3 DNA follows: TGTGCCAGTAGTATTCTGGGGGAGGGCACGAACACCGGGGAGCTGTTTTTT.

The chain uses TRBV7-9 and TRBJ2-1, with 10 bases matching TRBD2. The CDR3 sequence is 15 residues long. The germline CDR1 and CDR2 sequences are SEHNR and FQNEAQ (reference sequence). The ends lost 2 bases at V and 8 bases at J; junction bases unmatched: 6. As DNA, the CDR3 is TGTGCCAGCAGCTTAACGAGCGGGAGGGCCGATGAGCAGTTCTTC. This encodes CASSLTSGRADEQFF.

V usage is TRBV5-1 and J usage is TRBJ1-5; the match to TRBD1 covers 7 bases. CDR3 length: 15 amino acids. J gave up 3 bases and V 2 bases, and 5 bases lay outside the gene matches. Germline lookup yields CDR1 SGHRS and CDR2 YFSETQ. The CDR3 here is CASSFTGEDNQPQHF. The CDR3 DNA follows: TGCGCCAGCAGCTTTACAGGGGAGGACAATCAGCCCCAGCATTTT.

This chain connects TRBV11-2 to TRBJ2-1; 9 positions agree with TRBD2. The CDR3 sequence is 16 residues long. J gave up 6 bases and V 5 bases, and 11 bases lay outside the gene matches. CDR1 is SGHAT, CDR2 FQNNGV, per germline. The CDR3 coding sequence is TGTGCCAGCAGCCCTTGGGGGTGGCGGGAGGGCAATGAGCAGTTCTTC. Its protein product is CASSPWGWREGNEQFF. Combining the CDR3 with reference TRBV11-2 and TRBJ2-1 gives the whole variable domain EAGVAQSPRYKIIEKRQSVAFWCNPISGHATLYWYQQILGQGPKLLIQFQNNGVVDDSQLPKDRFSAERLKGVDSTLKIQPAKLEDSAVYLCASSPWGWREGNEQFFGPGTRLTVL.

In nucleotides, the CDR3 is TGCGCCAGCAGCCAAGAATCAGCGGGGACCTACAATGAGCAGTTCTTC. Protein product: CASSQESAGTYNEQFF. V usage is TRBV4-3 and J usage is TRBJ2-1, with 7 nucleotides matching TRBD2. There are 16 residues in the CDR3. Per the germline V gene, CDR1 is LGHNA and CDR2 is YSLEER. J was trimmed by 2 bases and V by 0 bases; bases with no gene match: 4.

J is TRBJ1-2 and V is TRBV27, with D hard to call. This CDR3 has 14 residues. Germline-derived CDR1 and CDR2 are MNHEY and SMNVEV (reference sequence). Trimming took 8 bases from V and 3 from J, leaving 16 bases between them. This chain's CDR3 is CASRPGRVHYGYTF. In DNA, the CDR3 is TGTGCCAGCCGACCGGGGAGGGTTCACTATGGCTACACCTTC.

The V gene is TRBV6-6, the J gene TRBJ2-6; D not resolved. The CDR3 consists of 13 residues. Germline V gene lookup returns CDR1 MNHNY and CDR2 SVGAGI (reference sequence). V was trimmed by 11 bases and J by 0 bases, leaving 8 bases between them. The CDR3 region is CALGPSGANVLTF. DNA for the CDR3: TGTGCCCTTGGCCCCTCTGGGGCCAACGTCCTGACTTTC.

The V gene is TRBV9, the J gene TRBJ2-7; the D gene is possibly TRBD1 (6 bases). Germline CDR1 and CDR2: SGDLS and YYNGEE. Trimming cost V 0 bases and J 3 bases, with 10 bases left between them. The CDR3 consists of 14 residues. CDR3 residues: CASSVGGQYYEQYF. As DNA, the CDR3 is TGTGCCAGCAGCGTAGGAGGACAGTACTACGAGCAGTACTTC.

With respect to this clone: Other DNA sequences in the same sample also yield this CDR3. This sequence joins TRBV5-6 and TRBJ2-7; 8 bases are a match to TRBD2. V trimming: 3 bases; J trimming: 6 bases; junction bases outside the gene matches: 2. The CDR3 has 12 residues. Germline CDR1 and CDR2: SGHDT and YYEEEE. The CDR3 is CASSSGGGEQYF. The DNA for the CDR3 is TGTGCCAGCAGCTCCGGGGGGGGCGAGCAGTACTTC. Full variable domain (missing parts from reference TRBV5-6 and TRBJ2-7): DAGVTQSPTHLIKTRGQQVTLRCSPKSGHDTVSWYQQALGQGPQFIFQYYEEEERQRGNFPDRFSGHQFPNYSSELNVNALLLGDSALYLCASSSGGGEQYFGPGTRLTVT.

The rearrangement joins TRBV4-3 to TRBJ1-2; 7 bases agree with TRBD1. Germline trimming cut 1 base from V and 3 bases from J; bases unmatched to any gene: 17. CDR3 length equals 19 residues. Germline-derived CDR1 and CDR2 are LGHNA and YSLEER. The CDR3 protein is CASSQVGSPGVTGDYGYTF. The CDR3 DNA reads TGCGCCAGCAGCCAAGTTGGATCCCCCGGCGTAACAGGGGACTATGGCTACACCTTC.

The DNA for the CDR3 is TGTGCCAGCAGCGTGGATACGGGACAGGGGGCGGTCGGGGAGCTGTTTTTT. Translating gives CASSVDTGQGAVGELFF. V and J are TRBV9 and TRBJ2-2, with 12 bases identical to TRBD1. The CDR3 length is 17 residues. The germline V gene encodes CDR1 SGDLS and CDR2 YYNGEE. With 2 bases clipped from V and 7 bases from J, the junction kept 9 bases outside the gene matches.

The rearrangement uses TRBV6-6 and TRBJ1-1; the D is unclear. Germline CDR1 MNHNY, CDR2 SVGAGI (reference sequence). V was trimmed by 0 bases and J by 1 base, leaving 12 bases between them. The CDR3 loop spans 16 amino acids. This CDR3 is CASSYSILSGNTEAFF. CDR3 bases: TGTGCCAGCAGTTACTCCATCCTGTCAGGGAACACTGAAGCTTTCTTT.

The chain uses TRBV28 and TRBJ2-7; tentative D call: TRBD1 (6 bases). The CDR3 has 15 residues. In germline, CDR1 is MDHEN, CDR2 SYDVKM. V was cut by 2 bases and J by 6 bases, with 17 bases left in between. The CDR3 DNA reads as TGTGCCAGCAGTTTACCCCTTTCAGGGGCAATCGAGCAGTACTTC. Its protein product is CASSLPLSGAIEQYF. The whole variable domain, filled in from reference TRBV28 and TRBJ2-7, reads DVKVTQSSRYLVKRTGEKVFLECVQDMDHENMFWYRQDPGLGLRLIYFSYDVKMKEKGDIPEGYSVSREKKERFSLILESASTNQTSMYLCASSLPLSGAIEQYFGPGTRLTVT.

The chain joins TRBV27 to TRBJ2-7, with TRBD1 identical over 7 bases. The trim removed 6 bases at V and 0 bases at J, leaving 8 bases unmatched. CDR3 length: 15 residues. Looked up from germline, CDR1 is MNHEY and CDR2 is SMNVEV (reference sequence). CDR3 nucleotides: TGTGCCAGCAGACTATACCGGGACAGCTCCTACGAGCAGTACTTC. Protein: CASRLYRDSSYEQYF.

This clone was counted once. The rearrangement joins TRBV27 to TRBJ2-5; D tentatively reads TRBD1 or TRBD2 (5 bases each). CDR1 MNHEY and CDR2 SMNVEV come from the germline V gene (reference sequence). CDR3 length equals 14 residues. V lost 3 bases and J lost 6, with 14 bases in between. The CDR3 DNA sequence: TGTGCCAGCAGTTTTATTGGGCAGGGACAGACCCAGTACTTC. It codes for CASSFIGQGQTQYF.

This chain joins TRBV18 and TRBJ1-2; D may be TRBD1 (5 bases). V lost 2 bases and J lost 4, with 17 bases in between. Germline V CDR1 and CDR2: KGHSH, LQKENI. This CDR3 spans 16 amino acids. CDR3 DNA: TGTGCCAGCTCACCATCCGGGCAGGGAGTTAGCTATGGCTACACCTTC. Protein: CASSPSGQGVSYGYTF.

CDR3 residues: CASSSNPGGLRNEQYF. The CDR3 DNA is TGTGCCAGCAGTTCAAACCCCGGGGGGCTTCGAAACGAGCAGTACTTC. V is TRBV27 and J is TRBJ2-7; TRBD2 might be the D (7 bases). Per the germline V gene, CDR1 is MNHEY and CDR2 is SMNVEV (reference sequence). This CDR3 contains 16 residues. Trimming removed 4 bases from V and 5 bases from J, with 21 bases in between.